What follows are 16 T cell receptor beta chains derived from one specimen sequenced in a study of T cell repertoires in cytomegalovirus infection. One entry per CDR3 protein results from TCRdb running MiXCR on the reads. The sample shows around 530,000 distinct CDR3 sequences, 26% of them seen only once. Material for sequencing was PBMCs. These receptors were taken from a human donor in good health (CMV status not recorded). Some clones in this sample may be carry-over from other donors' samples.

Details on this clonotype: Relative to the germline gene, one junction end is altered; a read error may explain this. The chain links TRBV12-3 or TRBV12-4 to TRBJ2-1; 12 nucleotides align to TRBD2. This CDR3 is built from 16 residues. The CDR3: CASSFTSGRSYHEQFF. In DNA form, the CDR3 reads TGTGCCAGCAGCTTCACTAGCGGGAGGTCCTACCATGAGCAGTTCTTC.

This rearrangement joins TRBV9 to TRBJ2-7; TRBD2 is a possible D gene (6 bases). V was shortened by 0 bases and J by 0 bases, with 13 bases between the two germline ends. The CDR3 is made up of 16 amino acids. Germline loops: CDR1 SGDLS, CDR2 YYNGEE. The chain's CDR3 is CASSVGPAGSSYEQYF. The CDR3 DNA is TGTGCCAGCAGCGTAGGCCCAGCGGGTAGCTCCTACGAGCAGTACTTC.

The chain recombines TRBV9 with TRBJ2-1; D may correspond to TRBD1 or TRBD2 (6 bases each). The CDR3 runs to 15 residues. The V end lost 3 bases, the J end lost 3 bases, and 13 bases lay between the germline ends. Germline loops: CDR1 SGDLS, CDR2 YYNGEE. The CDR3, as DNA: TGTGCCAGCAGCGACACGGGGGCGGTCTACAATGAGCAGTTCTTC. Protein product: CASSDTGAVYNEQFF.

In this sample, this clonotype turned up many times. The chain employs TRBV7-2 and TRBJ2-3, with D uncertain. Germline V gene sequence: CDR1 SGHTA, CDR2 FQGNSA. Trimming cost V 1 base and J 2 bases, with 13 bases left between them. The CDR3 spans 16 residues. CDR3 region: CASSLGLRQSTDTQYF. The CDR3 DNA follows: TGTGCCAGCAGCTTAGGGTTAAGGCAGTCCACAGATACGCAGTATTTT.

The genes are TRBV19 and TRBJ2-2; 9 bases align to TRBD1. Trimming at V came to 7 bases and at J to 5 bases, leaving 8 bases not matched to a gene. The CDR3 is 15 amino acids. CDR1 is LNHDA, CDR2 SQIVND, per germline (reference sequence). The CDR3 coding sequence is TGTGCCAGTAAGGGGAGACAGGGGGGGACCGGGGAGCTGTTTTTT. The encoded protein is CASKGRQGGTGELFF.

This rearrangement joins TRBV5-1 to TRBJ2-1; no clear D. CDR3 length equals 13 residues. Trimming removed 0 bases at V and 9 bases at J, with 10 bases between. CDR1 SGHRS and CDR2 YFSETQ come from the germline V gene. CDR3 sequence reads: CASSLARFGEQFF. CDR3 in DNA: TGCGCCAGCAGCTTGGCCCGTTTCGGTGAGCAGTTCTTC.

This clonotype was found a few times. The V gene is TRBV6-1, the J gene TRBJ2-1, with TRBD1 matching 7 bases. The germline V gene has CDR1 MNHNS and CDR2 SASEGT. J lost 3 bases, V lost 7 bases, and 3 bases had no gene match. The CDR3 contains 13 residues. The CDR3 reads CASKGDSYNEQFF. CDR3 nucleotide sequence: TGTGCCAGCAAGGGGGACAGCTACAATGAGCAGTTCTTC.

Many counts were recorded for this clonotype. The CDR3 coding sequence is TGTGCCAGCAGCTTAATGCGTTTTGGGCAGCCCCAGCATTTT. Translated, it gives CASSLMRFGQPQHF. The chain uses TRBV7-2 and TRBJ1-5; D remains ambiguous. Germline CDR1 reads SGHTA; CDR2 reads FQGNSA. This CDR3 comprises 14 residues. The ends were cut back, 2 bases at V and 7 bases at J, with 12 bases in the middle.

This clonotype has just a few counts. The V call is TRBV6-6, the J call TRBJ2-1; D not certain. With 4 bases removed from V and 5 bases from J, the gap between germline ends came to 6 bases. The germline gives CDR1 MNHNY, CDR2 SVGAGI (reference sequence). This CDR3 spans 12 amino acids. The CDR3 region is CASSWDNNEQFF. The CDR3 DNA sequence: TGTGCCAGCAGTTGGGATAACAATGAGCAGTTCTTC.

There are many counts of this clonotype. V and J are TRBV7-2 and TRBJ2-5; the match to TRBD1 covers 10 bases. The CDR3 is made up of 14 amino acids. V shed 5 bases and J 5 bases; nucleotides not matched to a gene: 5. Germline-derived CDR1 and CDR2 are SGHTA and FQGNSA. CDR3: CASSPTGGEETQYF. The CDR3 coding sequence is TGTGCCAGCAGCCCGACAGGGGGCGAGGAGACCCAGTACTTC.

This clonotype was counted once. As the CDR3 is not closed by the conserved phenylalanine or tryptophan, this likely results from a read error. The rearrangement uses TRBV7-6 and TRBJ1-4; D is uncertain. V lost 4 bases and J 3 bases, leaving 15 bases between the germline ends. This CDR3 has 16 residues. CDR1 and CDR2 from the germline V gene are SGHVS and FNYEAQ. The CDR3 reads CASSSRGGSSNEKLFY. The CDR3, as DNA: TGTGCCAGCAGCTCCCGGGGTGGGTCTTCTAATGAAAAACTGTTTTAT.

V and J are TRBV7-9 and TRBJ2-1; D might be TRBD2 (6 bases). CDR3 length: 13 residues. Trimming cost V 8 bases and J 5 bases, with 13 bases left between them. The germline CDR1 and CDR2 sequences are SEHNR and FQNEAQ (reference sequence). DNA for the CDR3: TGTGCCAGCGGGGGACTGGGAAACAATGAGCAGTTCTTC. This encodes CASGGLGNNEQFF.

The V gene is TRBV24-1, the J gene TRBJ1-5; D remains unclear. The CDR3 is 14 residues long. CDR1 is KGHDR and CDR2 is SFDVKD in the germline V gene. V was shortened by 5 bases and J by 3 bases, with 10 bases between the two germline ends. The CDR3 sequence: CATSVGGSNQPQHF. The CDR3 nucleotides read TGTGCCACCAGTGTTGGAGGGTCCAATCAGCCCCAGCATTTT.

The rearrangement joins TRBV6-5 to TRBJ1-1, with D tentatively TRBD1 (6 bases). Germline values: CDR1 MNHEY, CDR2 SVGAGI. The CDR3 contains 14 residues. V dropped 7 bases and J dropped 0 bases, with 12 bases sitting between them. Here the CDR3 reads CASTEDRMNTEAFF. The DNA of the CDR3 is TGTGCCAGCACCGAGGACAGAATGAACACTGAAGCTTTCTTT.

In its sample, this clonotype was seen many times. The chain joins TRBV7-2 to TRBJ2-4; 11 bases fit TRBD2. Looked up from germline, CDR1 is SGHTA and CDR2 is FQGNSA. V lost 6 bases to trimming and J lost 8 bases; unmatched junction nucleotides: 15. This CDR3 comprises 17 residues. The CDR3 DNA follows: TGTGCCAGCAGACCCCGTCGACTAGCGGGATCGCCCGACATTCAGTACTTC. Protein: CASRPRRLAGSPDIQYF. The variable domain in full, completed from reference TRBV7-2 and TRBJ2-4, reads GAGVSQSPSNKVTEKGKDVELRCDPISGHTALYWYRQSLGQGLEFLIYFQGNSAPDKSGLPSDRFSAERTGGSVSTLTIQRTQQEDSAVYLCASRPRRLAGSPDIQYFGAGTRLSVL.

CDR3 DNA: TGTGCCAGCAGTCCAGTTACGTACGGGGGCACCGGGGAGCTGTTTTTT. Encoded protein: CASSPVTYGGTGELFF. This rearrangement joins TRBV5-6 to TRBJ2-2; D perhaps matches TRBD2 (6 bases). This CDR3 is 16 amino acids long. Looked up from germline, CDR1 is SGHDT and CDR2 is YYEEEE. The V end was cut by 5 bases, the J end by 4 bases, with 18 bases between. The full variable domain, completed using reference TRBV5-6 and TRBJ2-2, is DAGVTQSPTHLIKTRGQQVTLRCSPKSGHDTVSWYQQALGQGPQFIFQYYEEEERQRGNFPDRFSGHQFPNYSSELNVNALLLGDSALYLCASSPVTYGGTGELFFGEGSRLTVL.